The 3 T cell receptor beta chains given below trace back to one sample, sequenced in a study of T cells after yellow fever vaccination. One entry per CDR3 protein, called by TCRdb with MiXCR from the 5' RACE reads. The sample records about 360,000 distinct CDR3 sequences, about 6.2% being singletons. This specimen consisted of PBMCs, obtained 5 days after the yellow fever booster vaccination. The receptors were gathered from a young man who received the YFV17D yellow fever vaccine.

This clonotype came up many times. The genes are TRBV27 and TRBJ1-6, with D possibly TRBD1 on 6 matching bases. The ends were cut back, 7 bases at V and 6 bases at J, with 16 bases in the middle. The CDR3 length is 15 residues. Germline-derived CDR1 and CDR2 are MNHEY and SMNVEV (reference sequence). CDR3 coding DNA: TGTGCCAGCACCAAACAGGGACTGCTTAATTCACCCCTCCACTTT. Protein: CASTKQGLLNSPLHF.

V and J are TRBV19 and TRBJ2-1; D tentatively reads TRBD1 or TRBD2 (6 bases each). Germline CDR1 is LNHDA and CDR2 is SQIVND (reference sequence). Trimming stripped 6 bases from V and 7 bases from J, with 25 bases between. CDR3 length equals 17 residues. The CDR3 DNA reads TGTGCCAGTAGCCCCCGAGCATCGGGTGGGGGGCTGAATGAGCAGTTCTTC. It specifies CASSPRASGGGLNEQFF. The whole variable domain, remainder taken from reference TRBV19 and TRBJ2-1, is DGGITQSPKYLFRKEGQNVTLSCEQNLNHDAMYWYRQDPGQGLRLIYYSQIVNDFQKGDIAEGYSVSREKKESFPLTVTSAQKNPTAFYLCASSPRASGGGLNEQFFGPGTRLTVL.

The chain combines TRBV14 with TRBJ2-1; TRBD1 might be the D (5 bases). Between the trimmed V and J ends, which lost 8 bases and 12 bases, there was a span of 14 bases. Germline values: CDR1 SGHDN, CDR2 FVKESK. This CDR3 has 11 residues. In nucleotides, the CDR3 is TGTGCCAGCCAAGGCAGGGTGAGGCAGTTCTTC. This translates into CASQGRVRQFF.